A selection of T cell receptor beta chains follows, all from one sample in a study of shared clonotypes between healthy human individuals. Sequenced by immunoSEQ multiplex PCR; TCRdb stores in-frame clones only, minus some. The sample has about 120,000 clones, 68% seen once. The sample taken for sequencing was memory CD8+ T cells sorted from blood. These receptors all come from a woman aged 25-40 years in good health. Both conserved end residues are part of each CDR3. D genes are given only for firm matches. For some rows the clone size is stated as once, few or many, or as a class when expanded; others skip it.

d_call: NA
v_call: TRBV5-1
clone_size: NA
j_call: TRBJ2-7
cdr3_nt: TGCGCCAGCAGCTTGGCCCCAAAACTCTCCTACGAGCAGTACTTC
cdr3_aa: CASSLAPKLSYEQYF

d_call: TRBD1
v_call: TRBV4-1
clone_size: NA
j_call: TRBJ2-7
cdr3_nt: TGCGCCAGCAGCCAAGGGGCCCCGGACAGGTCCTACGAGCAGTACTTC
cdr3_aa: CASSQGAPDRSYEQYF

d_call: NA
v_call: TRBV9
clone_size: few
j_call: TRBJ2-1
cdr3_nt: TGTGCCAGCAGCGTTGACCCAGGTGCCTACAATGAGCAGTTCTTC
cdr3_aa: CASSVDPGAYNEQFF

d_call: NA
v_call: TRBV6-1
clone_size: few
j_call: TRBJ1-1
cdr3_nt: TGTGCCAGCAGTGAAGCGTTAGGATATGAAGCTTTCTTT
cdr3_aa: CASSEALGYEAFF

d_call: NA
v_call: TRBV7-9
clone_size: many
j_call: TRBJ1-6
cdr3_nt: TGTGCCAGCAGCACTAACAGGGTCCTGCGATCACCCCTCCACTTT
cdr3_aa: CASSTNRVLRSPLHF

d_call: TRBD2
v_call: TRBV5-1
clone_size: NA
j_call: TRBJ2-1
cdr3_nt: TGCGCCAGCAGCTTGTCCGGGACTAGCGGGGGGTCTGAGCAGTTCTTC
cdr3_aa: CASSLSGTSGGSEQFF

d_call: TRBD2
v_call: TRBV7-2
clone_size: NA
j_call: TRBJ2-7
cdr3_nt: TGTGCCAGCAGCATTAATAGCGGGGGAGCCTACGAGCAGTACTTC
cdr3_aa: CASSINSGGAYEQYF

d_call: TRBD2
v_call: TRBV27
clone_size: NA
j_call: TRBJ2-7
cdr3_nt: TGTGCCAGCAGTTCCAGACTAGCGGGAGGGTATAACGAGCAGTACTTC
cdr3_aa: CASSSRLAGGYNEQYF

d_call: NA
v_call: TRBV18
clone_size: NA
j_call: TRBJ2-7
cdr3_nt: TGTGCCAGCTCACGCTTTCGGGCCCCCCAGGGTCGAGGAGGCTACGAGCAGTACTTC
cdr3_aa: CASSRFRAPQGRGGYEQYF

d_call: NA
v_call: TRBV5-6
clone_size: NA
j_call: TRBJ1-4
cdr3_nt: TGTGCCAGCAGCTTGGCCGCGGACAGCAATGAAAAACTGTTTTTT
cdr3_aa: CASSLAADSNEKLFF

d_call: TRBD1
v_call: TRBV7-8
clone_size: NA
j_call: TRBJ2-7
cdr3_nt: TGTGCCAGCAGCTCGACCGGGACAGTCTCCTACGAGCAGTACTTC
cdr3_aa: CASSSTGTVSYEQYF

d_call: TRBD1
v_call: TRBV30
clone_size: NA
j_call: TRBJ1-1
cdr3_nt: TGTGCCTGGAGTGTACAGGGGGGAAACACTGAAGCTTTCTTT
cdr3_aa: CAWSVQGGNTEAFF

d_call: NA
v_call: TRBV27
clone_size: NA
j_call: TRBJ1-1
cdr3_nt: TGTGCCAGCAGACCGCATATGAACACTGAAGCTTTCTTT
cdr3_aa: CASRPHMNTEAFF

d_call: NA
v_call: TRBV4-1
clone_size: NA
j_call: TRBJ1-4
cdr3_nt: TGCGCCAGCGGTTCAGAAATGGAGAATGAAAAACTGTTTTTT
cdr3_aa: CASGSEMENEKLFF

d_call: NA
v_call: TRBV5-1
clone_size: NA
j_call: TRBJ2-1
cdr3_nt: TGCGCCAGCAGCTTGGCCCTGGGTAGGGATGAGCAGTTCTTC
cdr3_aa: CASSLALGRDEQFF

d_call: NA
v_call: TRBV28
clone_size: NA
j_call: TRBJ1-1
cdr3_nt: TGTGCCAGCACCCTGTGGGGGGTCGAAGAAGCTTTCTTT
cdr3_aa: CASTLWGVEEAFF

d_call: TRBD1
v_call: TRBV18
clone_size: NA
j_call: TRBJ1-3
cdr3_nt: TGTGCCAGCTCACCAGCTTTCGGGGACAGGGAGAGCTCTGGAAACACCATATATTTT
cdr3_aa: CASSPAFGDRESSGNTIYF

d_call: TRBD2
v_call: TRBV4-2
clone_size: NA
j_call: TRBJ2-1
cdr3_nt: TGTGCCAGCAGCCAACATATAGCGGGAGAGTCCTACAATGAGCAGTTCTTC
cdr3_aa: CASSQHIAGESYNEQFF

d_call: NA
v_call: TRBV7-9
clone_size: NA
j_call: TRBJ2-5
cdr3_nt: TGTGCCAGCAGCTTATCTTCGGGGATGGAGACCCAGTACTTC
cdr3_aa: CASSLSSGMETQYF

d_call: NA
v_call: TRBV13
clone_size: medium-sized
j_call: TRBJ2-7
cdr3_nt: TGTGCCAGCAGCTTAGAGGGGGACACTACCTACGAGCAGTACTTC
cdr3_aa: CASSLEGDTTYEQYF

d_call: NA
v_call: TRBV11-2
clone_size: NA
j_call: TRBJ2-7
cdr3_nt: TGTGCCAGCAGATTGGGCCACGAGCAGTACTTC
cdr3_aa: CASRLGHEQYF

d_call: NA
v_call: TRBV5-6
clone_size: NA
j_call: TRBJ2-3
cdr3_nt: TGTGCCAGCAGCTTGTGTCGGGGCTCGAGAGATACGCAGTATTTT
cdr3_aa: CASSLCRGSRDTQYF

d_call: NA
v_call: TRBV25-1
clone_size: once
j_call: TRBJ2-1
cdr3_nt: TGTGCCAGCACCGGGGCCAGAGGCTCCTACAATGAGCAGTTCTTC
cdr3_aa: CASTGARGSYNEQFF

d_call: NA
v_call: TRBV6-4
clone_size: NA
j_call: TRBJ2-3
cdr3_nt: TGTGCCAGCAGTGTAGGAGTAGAGGCAGATACGCAGTATTTT
cdr3_aa: CASSVGVEADTQYF

d_call: NA
v_call: TRBV19
clone_size: NA
j_call: TRBJ1-6
cdr3_nt: TGTGCCAGCACCGACCAAGCAAATTCACCCCTCCACTTT
cdr3_aa: CASTDQANSPLHF

d_call: TRBD1
v_call: TRBV7-7
clone_size: NA
j_call: TRBJ2-1
cdr3_nt: TGTGCCAGCACCCCCGGGACAGGGGTGGCCGATGAGCAGTTCTTC
cdr3_aa: CASTPGTGVADEQFF

d_call: TRBD2
v_call: TRBV9
clone_size: NA
j_call: TRBJ2-1
cdr3_nt: TGTGCCAGCAGCGACCAGGGACTAGCGGCAATCAGAGGGGATGAGCAGTTCTTC
cdr3_aa: CASSDQGLAAIRGDEQFF

d_call: NA
v_call: TRBV5-5
clone_size: NA
j_call: TRBJ1-5
cdr3_nt: TGTGCCAGCAGCTTGGGGACTGCCGATTTCAGCAATCAGCCCCAGCATTTT
cdr3_aa: CASSLGTADFSNQPQHF

d_call: NA
v_call: TRBV27
clone_size: NA
j_call: TRBJ2-5
cdr3_nt: TGTGCCAGCAGTTTAATCGGGCCTAGGGAGACCCAGTACTTC
cdr3_aa: CASSLIGPRETQYF

d_call: TRBD2
v_call: TRBV5-6
clone_size: many
j_call: TRBJ2-1
cdr3_nt: TGTGCCAGCAGCTTGGGGACTAGCGGCTACAATGAGCAGTTCTTC
cdr3_aa: CASSLGTSGYNEQFF

d_call: TRBD1
v_call: TRBV2
clone_size: NA
j_call: TRBJ2-7
cdr3_nt: TGTGCCAGCAAGGGGACAGCGAGCTCCTACGAGCAGTACTTC
cdr3_aa: CASKGTASSYEQYF

d_call: NA
v_call: TRBV4-1
clone_size: few
j_call: TRBJ2-3
cdr3_nt: TGCGCCAGCTCGGAGCTAGCTCCAGATACGCAGTATTTT
cdr3_aa: CASSELAPDTQYF

d_call: NA
v_call: TRBV18
clone_size: NA
j_call: TRBJ2-7
cdr3_nt: TGTGCCAGCTCACAGGATTACGAGCAGTACTTC
cdr3_aa: CASSQDYEQYF

d_call: NA
v_call: TRBV5-1
clone_size: once
j_call: TRBJ2-7
cdr3_nt: TGCGCCAGCAGCTTGCTGCACAGGGACGACGAGCAGTACTTC
cdr3_aa: CASSLLHRDDEQYF

d_call: TRBD1
v_call: TRBV6-1
clone_size: NA
j_call: TRBJ1-5
cdr3_nt: TGTGCCACGATAGACAGGGGGTATAGCAATCAGCCCCAGCATTTT
cdr3_aa: CATIDRGYSNQPQHF

d_call: NA
v_call: TRBV7-9
clone_size: NA
j_call: TRBJ1-5
cdr3_nt: TGTGCCAGCAGCTCCACAGGTGATAATCAGCCCCAGCATTTT
cdr3_aa: CASSSTGDNQPQHF

d_call: NA
v_call: TRBV10-3
clone_size: NA
j_call: TRBJ2-1
cdr3_nt: TGTGCCATCAGGCGGATGGACAATGAGCAGTTCTTC
cdr3_aa: CAIRRMDNEQFF

d_call: NA
v_call: TRBV10-3
clone_size: NA
j_call: TRBJ2-1
cdr3_nt: TGTGCCATCGGTCGAATAGGGACTCACAATGAGCAGTTCTTC
cdr3_aa: CAIGRIGTHNEQFF

d_call: TRBD2
v_call: TRBV9
clone_size: NA
j_call: TRBJ2-1
cdr3_nt: TGTGCCAGCAGCGTCCTAGCGGGAGGGAGTCTTAATGAGCAGTTCTTC
cdr3_aa: CASSVLAGGSLNEQFF

d_call: NA
v_call: TRBV7-7
clone_size: NA
j_call: TRBJ1-4
cdr3_nt: TGTGCCAGCAGCCGTTCCTGGGCACCAGGGGAAAAACTGTTTTTT
cdr3_aa: CASSRSWAPGEKLFF

d_call: TRBD1
v_call: TRBV5-6
clone_size: few
j_call: TRBJ1-1
cdr3_nt: TGTGCCAGCAGCTTGGTCGGGACAGGGAGGCCTGAAGCTTTCTTT
cdr3_aa: CASSLVGTGRPEAFF

d_call: NA
v_call: TRBV9
clone_size: NA
j_call: TRBJ2-1
cdr3_nt: TGTGCCAGCAGTTACCGATGGGGATATGAGCAGTTCTTC
cdr3_aa: CASSYRWGYEQFF

d_call: NA
v_call: TRBV11-2
clone_size: once
j_call: TRBJ1-5
cdr3_nt: TGTGCCAGCAGCTTAGATCGCGGTCAGCCCCAGCATTTT
cdr3_aa: CASSLDRGQPQHF

d_call: NA
v_call: TRBV11-2
clone_size: NA
j_call: TRBJ2-7
cdr3_nt: TGTGCCAGCAGCCAGGGACTGGCCTACGAGCAGTACTTC
cdr3_aa: CASSQGLAYEQYF

d_call: NA
v_call: TRBV28
clone_size: NA
j_call: TRBJ2-1
cdr3_nt: TGTGCCAGCAGTTGGAGGGGGCTAAAAAGTAATGAGCAGTTCTTC
cdr3_aa: CASSWRGLKSNEQFF

d_call: NA
v_call: TRBV4-1
clone_size: NA
j_call: TRBJ2-7
cdr3_nt: TGCGCCAGCAGCCAAGATCTCCCGTGGGCTAGTTGGCACGAGCAGTACTTC
cdr3_aa: CASSQDLPWASWHEQYF

d_call: NA
v_call: TRBV28
clone_size: NA
j_call: TRBJ2-7
cdr3_nt: TGTGCCAGCAGTGGGGGGAGACAGAAAACTACCTACGAGCAGTACTTC
cdr3_aa: CASSGGRQKTTYEQYF

d_call: TRBD1
v_call: TRBV27
clone_size: few
j_call: TRBJ2-7
cdr3_nt: TGTGCCAGCAGTTTCTACAGGGGGATCTACGAGCAGTACTTC
cdr3_aa: CASSFYRGIYEQYF

d_call: NA
v_call: TRBV15
clone_size: few
j_call: TRBJ2-5
cdr3_nt: TGTGCCACCAGCAGTGACACGGCGGCCTCCCACGTACAGACCCAGTACTTC
cdr3_aa: CATSSDTAASHVQTQYF

d_call: NA
v_call: TRBV5-1
clone_size: NA
j_call: TRBJ2-3
cdr3_nt: TGCGCCAGCAGAGGTGTGGGGCACACAGATACGCAGTATTTT
cdr3_aa: CASRGVGHTDTQYF

d_call: TRBD1
v_call: TRBV2
clone_size: NA
j_call: TRBJ2-1
cdr3_nt: TGTGCCAGCAGGGCCGGGACAGGCTACAATGAGCAGTTCTTC
cdr3_aa: CASRAGTGYNEQFF

d_call: TRBD2
v_call: TRBV6-4
clone_size: NA
j_call: TRBJ2-1
cdr3_nt: TGTGCCAGCAGTGACAGCATAGCGGGACCCTACAATGAGCAGTTCTTC
cdr3_aa: CASSDSIAGPYNEQFF

d_call: NA
v_call: TRBV18
clone_size: NA
j_call: TRBJ1-4
cdr3_nt: TGTGCCAGCTCACCACGGTCCCCTATTGAAAAACTGTTTTTT
cdr3_aa: CASSPRSPIEKLFF

d_call: TRBD1
v_call: TRBV12-5
clone_size: NA
j_call: TRBJ2-7
cdr3_nt: TGTGCTAGTGCCAGGACAGGGAGCTACGAGCAGTACTTC
cdr3_aa: CASARTGSYEQYF

d_call: TRBD1
v_call: TRBV6-6
clone_size: NA
j_call: TRBJ1-4
cdr3_nt: TGTGCCAGCAGCCACGACAGGGGCAATAATGAAAAACTGTTTTTT
cdr3_aa: CASSHDRGNNEKLFF

d_call: NA
v_call: TRBV27
clone_size: NA
j_call: TRBJ2-7
cdr3_nt: TGTGCCAGCAGTTTAACGTTAAGCTCCTACGAGCAGTACTTC
cdr3_aa: CASSLTLSSYEQYF

d_call: TRBD2
v_call: TRBV13
clone_size: NA
j_call: TRBJ2-1
cdr3_nt: TGTGCCAGCAGCTTACCCAGCGGGAATGACAATGAGCAGTTCTTC
cdr3_aa: CASSLPSGNDNEQFF